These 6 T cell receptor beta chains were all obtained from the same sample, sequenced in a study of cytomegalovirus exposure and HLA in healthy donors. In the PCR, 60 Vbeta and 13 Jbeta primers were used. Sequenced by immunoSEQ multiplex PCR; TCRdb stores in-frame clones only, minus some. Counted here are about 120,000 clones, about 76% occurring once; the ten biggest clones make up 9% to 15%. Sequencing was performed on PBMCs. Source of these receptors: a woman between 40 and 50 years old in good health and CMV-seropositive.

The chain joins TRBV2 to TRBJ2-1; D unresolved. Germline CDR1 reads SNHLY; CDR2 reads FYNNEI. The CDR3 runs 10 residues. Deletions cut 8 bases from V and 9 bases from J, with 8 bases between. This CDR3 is CASDNGEQFF. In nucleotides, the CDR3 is TGTGCCAGCGACAACGGTGAGCAGTTCTTC.

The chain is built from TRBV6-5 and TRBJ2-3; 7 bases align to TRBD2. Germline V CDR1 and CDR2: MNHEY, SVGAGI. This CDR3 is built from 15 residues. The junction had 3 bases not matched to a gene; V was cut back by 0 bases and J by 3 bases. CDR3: CASSYSVGGTDTQYF. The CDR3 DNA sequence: TGTGCCAGCAGTTACTCGGTCGGGGGGACAGATACGCAGTATTTT.

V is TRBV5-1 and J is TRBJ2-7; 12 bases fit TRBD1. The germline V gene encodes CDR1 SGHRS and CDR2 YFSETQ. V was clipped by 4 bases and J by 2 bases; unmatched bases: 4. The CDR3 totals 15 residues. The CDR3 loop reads CASSLGTGGTYEQYF. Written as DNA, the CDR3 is TGCGCCAGCAGCCTAGGGACAGGGGGCACCTACGAGCAGTACTTC.

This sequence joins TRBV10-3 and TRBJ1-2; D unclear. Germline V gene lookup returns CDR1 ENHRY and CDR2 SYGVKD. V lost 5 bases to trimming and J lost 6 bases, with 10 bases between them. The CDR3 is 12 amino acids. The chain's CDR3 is CAISRQEDGYTF. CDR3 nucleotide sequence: TGTGCCATCAGTAGACAAGAAGATGGCTACACCTTC.

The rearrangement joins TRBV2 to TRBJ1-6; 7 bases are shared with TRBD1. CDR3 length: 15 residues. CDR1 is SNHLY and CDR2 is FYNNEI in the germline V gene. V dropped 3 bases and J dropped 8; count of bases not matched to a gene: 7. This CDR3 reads CASSDVGQSHSPLHF. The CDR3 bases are TGTGCCAGCAGTGACGTGGGACAGTCCCATTCACCCCTCCACTTT. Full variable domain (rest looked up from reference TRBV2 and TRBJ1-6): EPEVTQTPSHQVTQMGQEVILRCVPISNHLYFYWYRQILGQKVEFLVSFYNNEISEKSEIFDDQFSVERPDGSNFTLKIRSTKLEDSAMYFCASSDVGQSHSPLHFGNGTRLTVT.

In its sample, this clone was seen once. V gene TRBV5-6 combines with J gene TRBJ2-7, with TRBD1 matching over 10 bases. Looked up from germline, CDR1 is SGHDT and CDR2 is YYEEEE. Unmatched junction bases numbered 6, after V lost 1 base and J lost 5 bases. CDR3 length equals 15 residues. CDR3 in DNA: TGTGCCAGCAGCTTGATGGGACAGGGGTTGCACGAGCAGTACTTC. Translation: CASSLMGQGLHEQYF. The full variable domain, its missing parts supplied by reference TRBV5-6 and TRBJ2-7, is DAGVTQSPTHLIKTRGQQVTLRCSPKSGHDTVSWYQQALGQGPQFIFQYYEEEERQRGNFPDRFSGHQFPNYSSELNVNALLLGDSALYLCASSLMGQGLHEQYFGPGTRLTVT.